Below, 27 T cell receptor beta chains from the same sample are listed, as sequenced in a study of cytomegalovirus exposure and HLA in healthy donors. With 60 Vbeta and 13 Jbeta primers, the PCR was carried out. Method: immunoSEQ multiplex PCR; TCRdb's copy keeps in-frame clones and lacks some. This table holds 150,000 to 200,000 clones, around 75% found once. Sequenced input: PBMCs. Every receptor here comes from a woman in her twenties or thirties in good health and CMV-seronegative.

V and J are TRBV29-1 and TRBJ2-3; maybe TRBD1 (6 bases). Deletions cut 4 bases from V and 2 bases from J, with 13 bases between. This CDR3 contains 14 residues. Germline values: CDR1 SQVTM, CDR2 ANQGSEA. CDR3 sequence (DNA): TGCAGCGTTGTTGGGACAACCGTCACAGATACGCAGTATTTT. Its protein product is CSVVGTTVTDTQYF.

V is TRBV6-5 and J is TRBJ1-2, with a weak D call TRBD1 (6 bases). V gave up 6 bases and J gave up 5 bases, with 19 bases separating them. The germline gives CDR1 MNHEY, CDR2 SVGAGI. The CDR3 runs 15 residues. The CDR3 protein is CASRETVGGPYGYTF. The CDR3, as DNA: TGTGCCAGCAGAGAGACAGTAGGGGGACCATATGGCTACACCTTC.

This clone has only a few counts. The genes are TRBV6-1 and TRBJ1-2; 7 nucleotides match TRBD1. Germline V CDR1 and CDR2: MNHNS, SASEGT. This CDR3 is 14 amino acids long. Trimming removed 3 bases from V and 7 bases from J; junction bases left unmatched: 8. The CDR3 loop is CASSDRQGEGGYTF. CDR3 nucleotide sequence: TGTGCCAGCAGTGACCGACAGGGTGAGGGTGGCTACACCTTC.

This chain uses TRBV11-3 with TRBJ2-5; 12 bases fit TRBD2. This CDR3 contains 16 residues. The germline CDR1 and CDR2 sequences are SGHNT and YENEEA. With 5 bases clipped from V and 0 bases from J, the junction kept 4 bases outside the gene matches. CDR3 in amino acids: CASSPGTSGYQETQYF. CDR3 DNA: TGTGCCAGCAGCCCCGGGACTAGCGGGTACCAAGAGACCCAGTACTTC.

The V and J genes are TRBV4-1 and TRBJ2-3; 12 bases agree with TRBD2. Per germline, CDR1 MGHRA and CDR2 YSYEKL. The trim removed 1 base at V and 3 bases at J, leaving 2 bases unmatched. The CDR3 contains 16 residues. The CDR3 coding sequence is TGCGCCAGCAGCCAAGTACTAGCGGGAGGAACAGATACGCAGTATTTT. Translating it yields CASSQVLAGGTDTQYF.

The chain links TRBV7-6 to TRBJ2-7; 7 bases are shared with TRBD1. This CDR3 is 14 amino acids long. Trimming cost V 1 base and J 5 bases; bases outside gene matches: 5. Per the germline V gene, CDR1 is SGHVS and CDR2 is FNYEAQ. This chain's CDR3 is CASSLVQGSNEQYF. The CDR3 coding sequence is TGTGCCAGCAGCTTAGTACAGGGGAGCAACGAGCAGTACTTC.

This clone is labeled as medium-sized (0.01 to 0.1%). V and J are TRBV7-9 and TRBJ2-3; D is possibly TRBD2 (6 bases). This CDR3 is built from 13 residues. Trimming took 8 bases from V and 8 from J, leaving 17 bases between them. Germline V CDR1 and CDR2: SEHNR, FQNEAQ (reference sequence). CDR3 region: CASRDSLELTQYF. The CDR3 nucleotides read TGTGCCAGCCGGGACTCCCTAGAACTTACGCAGTATTTT.

The V gene is TRBV29-1, the J gene TRBJ2-5; D is perhaps TRBD2 (6 bases). The ends were cut back, 7 bases at V and 2 bases at J, with 17 bases in the middle. The germline gives CDR1 SQVTM, CDR2 ANQGSEA. CDR3 length: 14 residues. The CDR3 coding sequence is TGCAGCGCGGGTGGCGGGGTTGGGCAAGAGACCCAGTACTTC. Translation: CSAGGGVGQETQYF.

In this sample, this clone turned up a few times. Other nucleotide sequences in the sample specify the same CDR3. J is TRBJ2-3 and V is TRBV5-1; TRBD1 matches 7 bases. The CDR3 has 14 residues. Germline CDR1 is SGHRS and CDR2 is YFSETQ. The V and J ends lost 4 bases and 1 base, in that order; junction bases with no gene match: 3. CDR3 in DNA: TGCGCCAGCAGCCTTCAGGGGGGCACAGATACGCAGTATTTT. This codes for CASSLQGGTDTQYF.

The V and J genes are TRBV5-1 and TRBJ1-4; 8 nucleotides line up with TRBD1. CDR1 is SGHRS and CDR2 is YFSETQ in the germline V gene. J gave up 3 bases and V 7 bases, and 11 bases lay outside the gene matches. This CDR3 region has 16 residues. The CDR3 is CASCGSQGAPNEKLFF. CDR3 nucleotides: TGCGCCAGCTGCGGATCTCAGGGGGCCCCTAATGAAAAACTGTTTTTT.

The rearrangement joins TRBV2 to TRBJ1-5; TRBD1 is a possible D gene (5 bases). The CDR3 loop spans 16 amino acids. Germline V CDR1 and CDR2: SNHLY, FYNNEI. Trimming took 4 bases from V and 0 from J, leaving 13 bases between them. The chain's CDR3 is CASSVLDSYSNQPQHF. Written as DNA, the CDR3 is TGTGCCAGCAGTGTTCTCGACAGCTATAGCAATCAGCCCCAGCATTTT.

The rearrangement uses TRBV6-5 and TRBJ2-1; TRBD1 matches 11 bases. Unmatched junction bases numbered 4, after V lost 6 bases and J lost 3 bases. In germline, CDR1 is MNHEY, CDR2 SVGAGI. This CDR3 spans 15 amino acids. Here the CDR3 DNA reads TGTGCCAGCAGGCTAGGGACAGGGGGCTACAATGAGCAGTTCTTC. This gives the protein CASRLGTGGYNEQFF.

A few counts support this clone. The chain recombines TRBV7-2 with TRBJ2-2; possibly TRBD1 for D (6 bases). The V gene's germline CDR1 is SGHTA and CDR2 FQGNSA. V was cut by 1 base and J by 6 bases, with 9 bases left in between. The length of the CDR3 is 14 residues. The CDR3 sequence: CASSLDRVAGELFF. The CDR3 DNA reads TGTGCCAGCAGCTTAGACAGGGTGGCCGGGGAGCTGTTTTTT.

Concerning this clone itself: The junction departs from germline at one end; a sequencing error may be responsible. The chain is built from TRBV2 and TRBJ1-2, with 9 nucleotides matching TRBD1. The CDR3 runs 10 residues. Per the germline V gene, CDR1 is SNHLY and CDR2 is FYNNEI. CDR3 nucleotide sequence: TGTGCCAGCCTGGGAGCGGACAGGGGATTC. This codes for CASLGADRGF.

This clone was counted only a few times. The sample carries other DNA sequences with the same CDR3. V is TRBV9 and J is TRBJ2-7; D gene unclear. This CDR3 spans 14 amino acids. Trimming removed 0 bases at V and 3 bases at J, with 10 bases between. Germline V lookup: CDR1 SGDLS, CDR2 YYNGEE. This CDR3 is CASSVVGSSYEQYF. The CDR3 DNA follows: TGTGCCAGCAGCGTAGTGGGCAGCAGCTACGAGCAGTACTTC.

This chain connects TRBV7-8 to TRBJ1-2; 12 bases align to TRBD1. CDR3 length equals 14 residues. Trimming took 6 bases from V and 12 from J; bases not matched to a gene: 11. Per the germline V gene, CDR1 is SGHVS and CDR2 is FQNEAQ. This CDR3 reads CASRNAGTGGRNTF. CDR3 nucleotides: TGTGCCAGCAGAAATGCCGGGACAGGGGGCAGAAACACCTTC. Full variable domain (rest looked up from reference TRBV7-8 and TRBJ1-2): GAGVSQSPRYKVAKRGQDVALRCDPISGHVSLFWYQQALGQGPEFLTYFQNEAQLDKSGLPSDRFFAERPEGSVSTLKIQRTQQEDSAVYLCASRNAGTGGRNTFGSGTRLTVV.

CDR3 sequence reads: CASVAGGSYNEQFF. The CDR3 nucleotides read TGTGCCAGCGTGGCGGGAGGGTCCTACAATGAGCAGTTCTTC. The chain has TRBV19 and TRBJ2-1; the match to TRBD2 covers 9 bases. The CDR3 covers 14 residues. The germline CDR1 and CDR2 sequences are LNHDA and SQIVND (reference sequence). Trimming removed 9 bases from V and 1 base from J; junction bases left unmatched: 4.

The rearrangement links TRBV27 to TRBJ2-7; TRBD1 might be the D (5 bases). The CDR3 consists of 16 residues. Germline V gene sequence: CDR1 MNHEY, CDR2 SMNVEV (reference sequence). V lost 8 bases, J lost 3 bases, and 23 bases lay in between. The CDR3 spells CASSKTKTAANYEQYF. The CDR3 region has the DNA TGTGCCAGCTCAAAAACGAAGACAGCTGCTAACTACGAGCAGTACTTC.

The V gene is TRBV9, the J gene TRBJ2-1; TRBD2 is a possible D gene (6 bases). This CDR3 has 16 residues. Germline assignment: CDR1 SGDLS and CDR2 YYNGEE. Trimming removed 2 bases from V and 0 bases from J, with 12 bases in between. The CDR3 loop is CASSVGLLSSYNEQFF. In nucleotides, the CDR3 is TGTGCCAGCAGCGTGGGACTCCTGAGCTCCTACAATGAGCAGTTCTTC.

This chain connects TRBV5-1 to TRBJ2-1; TRBD1 is a possible D gene (6 bases). The CDR3 length is 13 residues. V lost 4 bases and J 4 bases, leaving 9 bases between the germline ends. CDR1 SGHRS and CDR2 YFSETQ come from the germline V gene. CDR3 in DNA: TGCGCCAGCAGCACAGGACAGTACAATGAGCAGTTCTTC. Its translation: CASSTGQYNEQFF.

CDR3 residues: CASSQDDRGLYGYTF. CDR3 sequence (DNA): TGCGCCAGCAGCCAAGATGACAGGGGATTGTATGGCTACACCTTC. V is TRBV4-1 and J is TRBJ1-2; 8 positions match TRBD1. J lost 5 bases, V lost 0 bases, and 5 bases had no gene match. Germline assignment: CDR1 MGHRA and CDR2 YSYEKL. The CDR3 totals 15 residues.

This clone was seen more than once but under ten times. V usage is TRBV27 and J usage is TRBJ2-5, with unresolved D. The J call may be in error: the DNA end matches TRBJ2-7 better. Germline assignment: CDR1 MNHEY and CDR2 SMNVEV (reference sequence). The CDR3 has 13 residues. The CDR3 DNA sequence: TGTGCCAGCAGTGAGAGACACCTCTACGAGCAGTACTTC. Translating gives CASSERHLYEQYF.

This chain links TRBV5-1 with TRBJ1-2; 7 nucleotides agree with TRBD1. J gave up 4 bases and V 4 bases, and 10 bases lay outside the gene matches. This CDR3 is built from 15 residues. Germline assignment: CDR1 SGHRS and CDR2 YFSETQ. In DNA form, the CDR3 reads TGCGCCAGCAGCCCGGAGGGGGCGCAGGGCTATGGCTACACCTTC. This codes for CASSPEGAQGYGYTF.

Here the CDR3 DNA reads TGTGCCAGCAGCTTTTGGGGACACACGAGCTCTGGGGCCAACGTCCTGACTTTC. Amino acids: CASSFWGHTSSGANVLTF. The genes are TRBV5-8 and TRBJ2-6, with D tentatively TRBD1 (6 bases). CDR1 is SGHTS, CDR2 YDEGEE, per germline. This CDR3 is 18 amino acids long. Trimming removed 2 bases at V and 0 bases at J, with 15 bases between.

The genes are TRBV30 and TRBJ2-1, with 9 nucleotides matching TRBD2. Germline V gene data show CDR1 as GTSNPN and CDR2 as SVGIG (reference sequence). V lost 0 bases and J lost 2; bases outside the gene matches: 8. The CDR3 has 17 residues. CDR3 in amino acids: CAWSVILLAGTYNEQFF. The DNA of the CDR3 is TGTGCCTGGAGTGTTATACTGCTAGCGGGGACCTACAATGAGCAGTTCTTC.

V gene TRBV27 combines with J gene TRBJ2-3; perhaps TRBD2 as D (5 bases). In germline, CDR1 is MNHEY, CDR2 SMNVEV (reference sequence). Trimming cost V 4 bases and J 5 bases, with 16 bases left between them. CDR3 length equals 15 residues. CDR3 sequence (DNA): TGTGCCAGCAGTTCCCTTACCGGGATCAGAGATACGCAGTATTTT. The encoded protein is CASSSLTGIRDTQYF.

The V gene is TRBV4-1, the J gene TRBJ2-3; possibly TRBD2 for D (6 bases). The germline CDR1 and CDR2 sequences are MGHRA and YSYEKL. There are 17 residues in the CDR3. V lost 0 bases and J 3 bases, leaving 16 bases between the germline ends. The CDR3 sequence is CASSQDKAGLGTDTQYF. In DNA, the CDR3 is TGCGCCAGCAGCCAAGATAAGGCGGGGCTGGGGACAGATACGCAGTATTTT.